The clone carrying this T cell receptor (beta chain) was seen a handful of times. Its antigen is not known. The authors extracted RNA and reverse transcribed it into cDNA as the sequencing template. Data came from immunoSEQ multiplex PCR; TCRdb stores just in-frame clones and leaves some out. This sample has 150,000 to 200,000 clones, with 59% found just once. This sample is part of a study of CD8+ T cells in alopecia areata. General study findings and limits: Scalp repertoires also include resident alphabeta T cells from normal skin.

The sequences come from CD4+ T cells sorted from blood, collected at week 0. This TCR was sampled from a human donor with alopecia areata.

For the CDR3, the DNA is TGTGCGGCCGACAGGGGGCGGACAGATACGCAGTATTTT. Residues: CAADRGRTDTQYF. The rearrangement joins TRBV2 to TRBJ2-3; 10 bases agree with TRBD1. Germline loops: CDR1 SNHLY, CDR2 FYNNEI. This CDR3 contains 13 residues.